What follows describes a single T cell receptor (beta chain). These data belong to a study of blood T cell repertoires in COVID-19. At the level of the study: PBMCs, B-cell-depleted T cells, or T cells were the source of the cDNA or gDNA that made up the material.

Clones were sequenced by immunoSEQ multiplex PCR, and TCRdb holds only the in-frame ones, with some missing. This table holds under 300,000 clones, almost 85% found once. There are 15 residues in the CDR3. V trimming: 5 bases; J trimming: 5 bases; junction bases outside the gene matches: 10. From germline, CDR1 is SGHTA and CDR2 FQGTGA. This receptor was identified in a man aged 35 to 55 who had recovered from COVID-19. The sample consisted of PBMCs or T cells enriched from blood (not recorded which). The V and J genes are TRBV7-3 and TRBJ2-5; 8 bases agree with TRBD2. In nucleotides, the CDR3 is TGTGCCAGCAGCACTACTAGCGGCGACGGGGAGACCCAGTACTTC. Residues: CASSTTSGDGETQYF.